Presented here are 31 T cell receptor beta chains from one specimen sequenced in a study of T cells in localized non-small cell lung cancer. The method was immunoSEQ multiplex PCR; TCRdb's version includes in-frame clones alone and lacks a portion of them. The table lists about 39,000 clones, around 75% of them singletons. This specimen was PBMCs, taken before any cancer treatment. The source of these receptors is a woman aged 40-75 years with stage II squamous cell lung carcinoma.

The chain has TRBV13 and TRBJ2-5; TRBD1 is a possible D gene (5 bases). Germline V gene data show CDR1 as PRHDT and CDR2 as FYEKMQ (reference sequence). Trimming shortened V by 7 bases and J by 8 bases, and 23 bases separated the two germline ends. This CDR3 comprises 15 residues. CDR3 protein: CASTIGPEQWGTQYF. As DNA, the CDR3 is TGTGCCAGCACCATAGGGCCCGAGCAATGGGGCACCCAGTACTTC.

The chain recombines TRBV7-2 with TRBJ2-5; D ambiguous. With 8 bases removed from V and 1 base from J, the gap between germline ends came to 11 bases. This CDR3 contains 13 residues. Germline assignment: CDR1 SGHTA and CDR2 FQGNSA. CDR3 loop: CASGFPRQETQYF. As DNA, the CDR3 is TGTGCCAGCGGATTCCCCCGCCAAGAGACCCAGTACTTC.

Comment on this clone: This may come from a read error, since a much larger clone is one base off. The chain carries TRBV7-2 and TRBJ2-7; unclear D gene. This CDR3 region has 12 residues. The V gene's germline CDR1 is SGHTA and CDR2 FQGNSA. V was trimmed by 4 bases and J by 2 bases, leaving 6 bases between them. DNA of the CDR3: TGTGCCAGCAGCTCGGAGACCTACGAGCAGTACTTC. Protein: CASSSETYEQYF.

The chain carries TRBV5-4 and TRBJ2-1, with D unclear. In germline, CDR1 is SGHNT, CDR2 YYREEE (reference sequence). V dropped 0 bases and J dropped 7 bases, with 5 bases sitting between them. The CDR3 extends over 12 amino acids. CDR3 DNA sequence: TGTGCCAGCAGCTTGGGGAGTAATGAGCAGTTCTTC. Its translation: CASSLGSNEQFF.

CDR3 nucleotide sequence: TGTGCCAGCAGTTCGGGCGGGACAGGGTCGAATGAAAAACTGTTTTTT. Translated, it gives CASSSGGTGSNEKLFF. The J gene is TRBJ1-4, the V gene TRBV28; 9 bases line up with TRBD1. The CDR3 contains 16 residues. The junction had 8 bases not matched to a gene; V was cut back by 4 bases and J by 5 bases. CDR1 and CDR2 from the germline V gene are MDHEN and SYDVKM.

The rearrangement joins TRBV28 to TRBJ2-7, with a possible D match to TRBD2 (5 bases). The CDR3 runs 13 residues. V dropped 3 bases and J dropped 3 bases, with 9 bases sitting between them. Germline CDR1 is MDHEN and CDR2 is SYDVKM. This CDR3 is CASSLARVYEQYF. CDR3 nucleotide sequence: TGTGCCAGCAGTTTGGCGCGGGTCTACGAGCAGTACTTC. The full variable domain, completed using reference TRBV28 and TRBJ2-7, is DVKVTQSSRYLVKRTGEKVFLECVQDMDHENMFWYRQDPGLGLRLIYFSYDVKMKEKGDIPEGYSVSREKKERFSLILESASTNQTSMYLCASSLARVYEQYFGPGTRLTVT.

The rearrangement links TRBV11-2 to TRBJ2-1; 9 positions match TRBD2. CDR1 SGHAT and CDR2 FQNNGV come from the germline V gene. With 5 bases clipped from V and 10 bases from J, the junction kept 18 bases outside the gene matches. The CDR3 is 17 amino acids. The CDR3 loop reads CASSLAPWLAGPREQFF. CDR3 sequence (DNA): TGTGCCAGCAGCCTCGCCCCTTGGCTAGCGGGGCCCCGGGAGCAGTTCTTC.

The V gene is TRBV5-1, the J gene TRBJ1-4, with D uncertain. Germline lookup yields CDR1 SGHRS and CDR2 YFSETQ. CDR3 size: 13 residues. V lost 5 bases to trimming and J lost 7 bases, with 12 bases between them. CDR3 region: CASSSRSGEKLFF. CDR3 in DNA: TGCGCCAGCAGTTCCAGGAGCGGTGAAAAACTGTTTTTT.

CDR3 sequence (DNA): TGTGCCAGCAGCCGAATGGCGGGCGGGACAGGGGCCGGGGAGCTGTTTTTT. It codes for CASSRMAGGTGAGELFF. V usage is TRBV2 and J usage is TRBJ2-2; 10 bases map to TRBD1. After removal of 6 bases from V and 6 bases from J, the junction contained 13 bases not matched to a gene. The CDR3 runs 17 residues. Per germline, CDR1 SNHLY and CDR2 FYNNEI.

The rearrangement uses TRBV5-1 and TRBJ1-3; D gene uncertain. CDR1 and CDR2 from the germline V gene are SGHRS and YFSETQ. The CDR3 has 12 amino acids. Trimming shortened V by 4 bases and J by 7 bases, and 9 bases separated the two germline ends. The CDR3 nucleotides read TGCGCCAGCAGCCCCCTCGGCAACACCATATATTTT. Its translation: CASSPLGNTIYF.

Here the CDR3 reads CASSPTPQAGRNNEQFF. The CDR3 region has the DNA TGTGCCAGCTCACCCACCCCCCAAGCGGGTAGAAACAATGAGCAGTTCTTC. The chain links TRBV18 to TRBJ2-1; D is perhaps TRBD2 (6 bases). The CDR3 sequence is 17 residues long. CDR1 and CDR2 from the germline V gene are KGHSH and LQKENI. With 3 bases removed from V and 5 bases from J, the gap between germline ends came to 20 bases.

The chain has TRBV27 and TRBJ2-6, with 11 positions matching TRBD1. The CDR3 contains 15 residues. Germline trimming cut 8 bases from V and 3 bases from J; bases unmatched to any gene: 3. Germline V gene lookup returns CDR1 MNHEY and CDR2 SMNVEV (reference sequence). The CDR3 DNA sequence: TGTGCCAGCGGACAGGGGGCTGGTGGGGCCAACGTCCTGACTTTC. Its protein product is CASGQGAGGANVLTF. Full variable domain (outside the CDR3, taken from reference TRBV27 and TRBJ2-6): EAQVTQNPRYLITVTGKKLTVTCSQNMNHEYMSWYRQDPGLGLRQIYYSMNVEVTDKGDVPEGYKVSRKEKRNFPLILESPSPNQTSLYFCASGQGAGGANVLTFGAGSRLTVL.

This sequence joins TRBV11-3 and TRBJ2-7; 13 nucleotides match TRBD2. After removal of 2 bases from V and 6 bases from J, the junction contained 7 bases not matched to a gene. CDR1 is SGHNT, CDR2 YENEEA, per germline. The CDR3 length is 16 residues. CDR3 in amino acids: CASSLWGLAGPGEQYV. The CDR3 DNA reads TGTGCCAGCAGCTTATGGGGACTAGCGGGGCCGGGCGAGCAGTACGTC.

The chain uses TRBV6-1 and TRBJ2-6, with 7 bases that match TRBD1. The CDR3 covers 15 residues. Trimming cost V 7 bases and J 4 bases; bases outside gene matches: 7. Germline V gene sequence: CDR1 MNHNS, CDR2 SASEGT. The CDR3 protein is CASKSGGVGANVLTF. The CDR3 DNA sequence: TGTGCCAGCAAGTCAGGGGGTGTGGGGGCCAACGTCCTGACTTTC.

The V call is TRBV4-3, the J call TRBJ1-5; unclear D gene. Germline loops: CDR1 LGHNA, CDR2 YSLEER. The V and J ends lost 8 bases and 5 bases respectively, with 16 bases between them. The CDR3 consists of 14 residues. CDR3 bases: TGCGCCAGCGCCAAGAACTCGTGGGATCAGCCCCAGCATTTT. Translation gives CASAKNSWDQPQHF.

This clone was picked up one time. J is TRBJ2-7 and V is TRBV6-1; 8 bases line up with TRBD2. The CDR3 contains 15 residues. CDR1 is MNHNS, CDR2 SASEGT, per germline. The V segment lost 5 bases and the J segment 2 bases; nucleotides outside the gene matches: 8. The CDR3 region has the DNA TGTGCCAGCAGTCCTACTCGGGGGGGGACCTACGAGCAGTACTTC. This translates into CASSPTRGGTYEQYF.

The chain couples TRBV7-2 to TRBJ2-3; 7 bases map to TRBD2. The CDR3 is 14 amino acids. Germline CDR1 reads SGHTA; CDR2 reads FQGNSA. V lost 5 bases, J lost 4 bases, and 6 bases stayed unmatched. CDR3 in amino acids: CASSPGLEADTQYF. CDR3 DNA sequence: TGTGCCAGCAGCCCAGGACTAGAGGCAGATACGCAGTATTTT.

The V and J genes are TRBV19 and TRBJ1-6, with D maybe TRBD1 (6 bases). Trimming took off 3 bases at V and 7 bases at J, with 16 bases between the two ends. This CDR3 has 16 amino acids. Germline CDR1 is LNHDA and CDR2 is SQIVND (reference sequence). The CDR3 here is CASSIRSGAKNSPLHF. Written as DNA, the CDR3 is TGTGCCAGTAGTATCCGGTCAGGGGCAAAGAATTCACCCCTCCACTTT.

The gene calls are TRBV7-2 and TRBJ1-2, with TRBD1 as a possible D gene (5 bases). The germline gives CDR1 SGHTA, CDR2 FQGNSA. Trimming took 7 bases from V and 4 from J, leaving 10 bases between them. CDR3 length: 12 amino acids. The DNA for the CDR3 is TGTGCCAGCACCGGGACGGGCTATGGCTACACCTTC. Its translation: CASTGTGYGYTF.

The chain employs TRBV19 and TRBJ2-5; D gene unclear. The V and J ends lost 4 bases and 0 bases respectively, with 6 bases between them. Germline V gene lookup returns CDR1 LNHDA and CDR2 SQIVND (reference sequence). The CDR3 length is 13 residues. The CDR3 DNA sequence: TGTGCCAGTAGTAGCCTAAACCAAGAGACCCAGTACTTC. Its protein product is CASSSLNQETQYF.

The chain combines TRBV5-1 with TRBJ2-2; 8 bases match TRBD2. Germline V gene sequence: CDR1 SGHRS, CDR2 YFSETQ. The V gene end was trimmed by 0 bases and the J gene end by 1 base; junction bases not matched to a gene: 8. This CDR3 is 18 amino acids long. As DNA, the CDR3 is TGCGCCAGCAGCTTGGGCTATCGCGGGGGGCGGAACACCGGGGAGCTGTTTTTT. Protein: CASSLGYRGGRNTGELFF.

As DNA, the CDR3 is TGTGCCACCAGCAGAGGGGGGTTAGGCCCCAATCAGCCCCAGCATTTT. Its protein is CATSRGGLGPNQPQHF. This chain links TRBV15 with TRBJ1-5; a possible D gene is TRBD1 (5 bases). Germline V lookup: CDR1 LNHNV, CDR2 YYDKDF (reference sequence). V lost 1 base and J lost 3, with 13 bases in between. CDR3 length equals 16 residues.

This clone was counted only a few times. The chain carries TRBV7-9 and TRBJ2-7; TRBD1 agrees at 11 bases. The V gene end was trimmed by 5 bases and the J gene end by 4 bases; junction bases not matched to a gene: 7. The germline V gene has CDR1 SEHNR and CDR2 FQNEAQ (reference sequence). This CDR3 has 15 residues. Written as DNA, the CDR3 is TGTGCCAGCAGCCGGACAGGGGGCTTTAAGTACGAGCAGTACTTC. It yields the protein CASSRTGGFKYEQYF. Full variable domain (outside the CDR3, taken from reference TRBV7-9 and TRBJ2-7): DTGVSQNPRHKITKRGQNVTFRCDPISEHNRLYWYRQTLGQGPEFLTYFQNEAQLEKSRLLSDRFSAERPKGSFSTLEIQRTEQGDSAMYLCASSRTGGFKYEQYFGPGTRLTVT.

V gene TRBV5-4 combines with J gene TRBJ2-1; 14 bases align to TRBD2. Per the germline V gene, CDR1 is SGHNT and CDR2 is YYREEE (reference sequence). The CDR3 is 18 residues long. V was pared by 3 bases and J by 5 bases, with 10 bases of the junction left unmatched. The CDR3 loop reads CASSSETSGRAKDNEQFF. The CDR3 DNA reads as TGTGCCAGCAGCTCCGAGACTAGCGGGAGGGCTAAGGACAATGAGCAGTTCTTC.

The chain is built from TRBV2 and TRBJ1-1, with 8 bases fitting TRBD1. The CDR3 spans 13 residues. The V segment lost 10 bases and the J segment 5 bases; nucleotides outside the gene matches: 9. Germline V gene data show CDR1 as SNHLY and CDR2 as FYNNEI. CDR3 nucleotide sequence: TGTGCCACTTCGACAGGGGAGGGGACTGAAGCTTTCTTT. It is translated as CATSTGEGTEAFF.

The chain has TRBV5-6 and TRBJ1-2, with TRBD1 as a possible D gene (6 bases). The germline gives CDR1 SGHDT, CDR2 YYEEEE. Trimming took off 2 bases at V and 2 bases at J, with 10 bases between the two ends. The CDR3 runs to 14 residues. The CDR3 DNA follows: TGTGCCAGCAGCTTCGGCGACAGGAACTATGGCTACACCTTC. It translates to CASSFGDRNYGYTF.

About this clone itself: A read error may produce the germline difference seen at one junction end. The chain couples TRBV25-1 to TRBJ1-2, with D maybe TRBD1 (6 bases). CDR1 and CDR2 from the germline V gene are MGHDK and SYGVNS. CDR3 length: 13 amino acids. CDR3 residues: CAGSPGQIYGYTF. In nucleotides, the CDR3 is TGTGCCGGCAGCCCTGGACAGATCTATGGCTACACCTTC.

The chain employs TRBV5-1 and TRBJ2-3; 8 positions agree with TRBD1. Looked up from germline, CDR1 is SGHRS and CDR2 is YFSETQ. The CDR3 totals 15 residues. V lost 4 bases and J lost 0; bases outside the gene matches: 4. The CDR3 nucleotides read TGCGCCAGCAGCCAGGGGACAGGAAGCACAGATACGCAGTATTTT. Translated: CASSQGTGSTDTQYF.

This clone has just a few counts. This chain's CDR3 is CASSQVGLAGTYEQYF. Here the CDR3 DNA reads TGTGCCAGCAGCCAAGTTGGTCTAGCGGGAACCTACGAGCAGTACTTC. The rearrangement links TRBV4-2 to TRBJ2-7; TRBD2 aligns across 9 bases. With V trimmed by 1 base and J by 2 bases, 6 bases remained unmatched. In germline, CDR1 is LGHNA, CDR2 YNFKEQ. The CDR3 is made up of 16 amino acids.

The chain joins TRBV6-5 to TRBJ2-7; D is possibly TRBD1 (6 bases). Germline CDR1 and CDR2: MNHEY and SVGAGI. CDR3 length: 13 residues. V lost 5 bases and J 12 bases, leaving 20 bases between the germline ends. The chain's CDR3 is CASSDHRETPRYF. The CDR3 DNA reads TGTGCCAGCAGTGACCACAGGGAGACTCCGCGGTACTTC.

The V and J genes are TRBV28 and TRBJ1-1; D is possibly TRBD1 (5 bases). Germline V CDR1 and CDR2: MDHEN, SYDVKM. V shed 6 bases and J shed 0 bases, with 23 bases lying between them. The CDR3 totals 18 residues. For the CDR3, the DNA is TGTGCCAGCAGCCCGTCTTTGGGGCCTTACCCTATGAACACTGAAGCTTTCTTT. The encoded protein is CASSPSLGPYPMNTEAFF.